This record looks at one T cell receptor (beta chain) sequence and its context. The entry originates in a study of blood T cells in healthy people across ages. This CDR3 has 14 residues. From germline, CDR1 is MNHEY and CDR2 SVGEGT. PCR was performed a second time for about 7 to 11 cycles using a sample-barcoded 5' primer and a J-beta primer mix. From the 5' RACE reads, TCRdb called clonotypes with MiXCR, one entry per CDR3 protein. The sample gives about 620,000 distinct CDR3 sequences, around 52% of which show up once; about 13% is in the top ten. Input material: blood. The rearrangement links TRBV6-2 or TRBV6-3 to TRBJ2-4, with D possibly TRBD2 on 6 matching bases. The DNA matches TRBJ2-7 better at its end, which makes the J call doubtful. The origin of this receptor is a woman older than 75 in good health. In DNA form, the CDR3 reads TGTGCCAGCAGTTACTTCGGGACTTCCTACGAGCAGTACTTC. It codes for CASSYFGTSYEQYF.